This T cell receptor (beta chain) came from a study of T cells in Graves' hyperthyroidism and ophthalmopathy. Looking at the study overall: Peripheral blood was collected at initial diagnosis, before any treatment.

Patients were excluded for uncontrolled infection, other autoimmune disease, pregnancy or lactation. Orbital computed tomography, thyroid ultrasound, serum thyroxine and TRAb, and clinical symptoms together informed the diagnoses. Study-wide results and caveats: Researchers found most expanded thyroid clonotypes above 0.001 in blood as well.

Trimming cost V 5 bases and J 3 bases, with 8 bases left between them. There are 13 residues in the CDR3. CDR1 and CDR2 (germline): SGDLS, YYNGEE. Regions amplified from RNA transcripts were the TCR beta CDR3 regions. Using the HTBI primer set, a first-round RT-PCR was run on the TCR CDR3. From the multiplex PCR reads, TCRdb called clonotypes with MiXCR, one entry per CDR3 protein. The sample yields approximately 400,000 distinct CDR3 sequences, roughly 14% seen once. A note on this clonotype: Antigen specificity is unknown.

The chain links TRBV9 to TRBJ2-2; weak D call: TRBD2 (5 bases). The clonotype originates from a woman in her thirties with Graves' ophthalmopathy. The sample consisted of blood. CDR3 sequence reads: CASRTGYTGELFF. The DNA for the CDR3 is TGTGCCAGCAGGACGGGGTACACCGGGGAGCTGTTTTTT. Full variable domain (rest looked up from reference TRBV9 and TRBJ2-2): DSGVTQTPKHLITATGQRVTLRCSPRSGDLSVYWYQQSLDQGLQFLIQYYNGEERAKGNILERFSAQQFPDLHSELNLSSLELGDSALYFCASRTGYTGELFFGEGSRLTVL.